This entry is about one T cell receptor (beta chain). The target antigen is unknown. The data derive from a study of T cell repertoires in cytomegalovirus infection. Study background: CMV epitopes used comprised recently identified HLA-C-restricted ones and well-studied HLA-B-restricted ones. From public TCR beta signatures came an indication of both CMV infection and matching HLA type. Study-level points and caveats: Ex vivo responses were dominated by HLA-C-restricted CMV-specific TCR beta clonotypes.

Trimming removed 6 bases from V and 11 bases from J, with 17 bases in between. There are 13 residues in the CDR3. TCRdb re-analysed the reads in MiXCR, keeping a single row per CDR3 protein. The sample lists some 38,000 distinct CDR3 sequences; 40% to 65% were seen once. The sample consisted of CD8+ T cells from cultured PBMCs, taken from culture after CMV antigen stimulation. This receptor was taken from a human donor in good health (CMV status not recorded). Some clones in this sample may be carry-over from other donors' samples. The chain links TRBV12-3 or TRBV12-4 to TRBJ1-5, with a tentative D call TRBD1 (5 bases). Written as DNA, the CDR3 is TGTGCCAGCAGCCTTGGGACTCCCGATGCCCAGCATTTT. This encodes CASSLGTPDAQHF.